The 23 T cell receptor beta chains presented below share a single source sample, sequenced in a study of T cell responses to AZD1222 COVID-19 vaccine. Some clones are missing from TCRdb's copy, which holds only in-frame ones; the method was immunoSEQ multiplex PCR. The repertoire holds around 100,000 clones, with roughly nine tenths as singletons. The input for sequencing was peripheral blood, taken 28 days after the second AZD1222 dose. The receptors stem from an adult who received the AZD1222 COVID-19 vaccine.

The chain employs TRBV6-2 or TRBV6-3 and TRBJ2-3; TRBD2 matches 7 bases. CDR3 length equals 18 residues. V was pared by 0 bases and J by 5 bases, with 14 bases of the junction left unmatched. Germline V CDR1 and CDR2: MNHEY, SVGEGT. In nucleotides, the CDR3 is TGTGCCAGCAGTTACTCAAGTTTGCGGCGGGAGACGGTAGATACGCAGTATTTT. Its protein product is CASSYSSLRRETVDTQYF.

The J gene is TRBJ2-1, the V gene TRBV28; tentatively, D is TRBD2 (5 bases). Trimming cost V 4 bases and J 5 bases, with 18 bases left between them. The CDR3 is 16 residues long. Germline CDR1 is MDHEN and CDR2 is SYDVKM. This CDR3 is CASSSAEFPGNNEQFF. The CDR3, as DNA: TGTGCCAGCAGTTCGGCTGAATTTCCCGGGAACAATGAGCAGTTCTTC.

The V call is TRBV19, the J call TRBJ2-7, with 8 bases aligning to TRBD1. Losses at the gene ends were 3 bases for V and 3 bases for J; bases not matched to a gene: 7. Germline values: CDR1 LNHDA, CDR2 SQIVND (reference sequence). The CDR3 loop spans 15 amino acids. The CDR3 region has the DNA TGTGCCAGTAGTATCACCGGGACAGGCCTCTACGAGCAGTACTTC. It yields the protein CASSITGTGLYEQYF.

The CDR3 region is CASSPTGGGGSNQPQHF. The CDR3 nucleotides read TGCGCCAGCAGCCCGACAGGGGGTGGGGGAAGCAATCAGCCCCAGCATTTT. The chain joins TRBV4-1 to TRBJ1-5; TRBD1 matches at 9 bases. The V and J ends lost 4 bases and 1 base, in that order; junction bases with no gene match: 8. Per germline, CDR1 MGHRA and CDR2 YSYEKL. The CDR3 covers 17 residues.

This clone was seen only once. The gene calls are TRBV18 and TRBJ1-2; no clear D gene. Germline values: CDR1 KGHSH, CDR2 LQKENI. Deletions cut 4 bases from V and 8 bases from J, with 8 bases between. The CDR3 is 11 residues long. This CDR3 reads CASSQGSGYTF. The DNA for the CDR3 is TGTGCCAGCTCACAGGGCAGCGGCTACACCTTC.

The chain has TRBV6-6 and TRBJ1-1; D is possibly TRBD1 (5 bases). V was cut by 2 bases and J by 5 bases, with 12 bases left in between. The CDR3 sequence is 14 residues long. Germline values: CDR1 MNHNY, CDR2 SVGAGI (reference sequence). CDR3 in amino acids: CASSYTNRGTEAFF. The CDR3 DNA reads TGTGCCAGCAGTTACACTAATAGGGGAACTGAAGCTTTCTTT.

The chain links TRBV3-1 (or the pseudogene TRBV3-2) to TRBJ1-5; D remains unclear. V dropped 0 bases and J dropped 9 bases, with 12 bases sitting between them. The germline V gene has CDR1 LGHDT and CDR2 YNNKEL (reference sequence). The CDR3 extends over 14 amino acids. For the CDR3, the DNA is TGTGCCAGCAGCCAAGATCGGTTGATGACGCCCCAGCATTTT. Encoded protein: CASSQDRLMTPQHF.

V gene TRBV10-3 combines with J gene TRBJ2-3; maybe TRBD2 (5 bases). The CDR3 runs 12 residues. Germline CDR1 and CDR2: ENHRY and SYGVKD. Trimming stripped 8 bases from V and 3 bases from J, with 9 bases between. The CDR3 loop is CAIGRLTDTQYF. DNA for the CDR3: TGTGCCATCGGGAGATTAACAGATACGCAGTATTTT.

The chain recombines TRBV5-1 with TRBJ2-1, with D uncertain. There are 13 residues in the CDR3. V gave up 0 bases and J gave up 6 bases, with 7 bases separating them. The germline V gene encodes CDR1 SGHRS and CDR2 YFSETQ. The CDR3 sequence: CASSLAGFNEQFF. For the CDR3, the DNA is TGCGCCAGCAGCTTGGCCGGTTTCAATGAGCAGTTCTTC.

The V and J genes are TRBV6-5 and TRBJ1-2, with TRBD1 matching over 7 bases. CDR3 length: 15 residues. CDR1 MNHEY and CDR2 SVGAGI come from the germline V gene. The ends lost 0 bases at V and 6 bases at J; junction bases unmatched: 7. The CDR3 DNA sequence: TGTGCCAGCAGTTACTCGCACAGGGGAGGGGATGGCTACACCTTC. Its protein product is CASSYSHRGGDGYTF.

The V and J genes are TRBV5-4 and TRBJ2-7; D unresolved. V lost 2 bases to trimming and J lost 0 bases, with 15 bases between them. The CDR3 is 16 residues long. The germline CDR1 and CDR2 sequences are SGHNT and YYREEE (reference sequence). CDR3 in DNA: TGTGCCAGCAGCTTAGGCGGACGGACCAGCTCCTACGAGCAGTACTTC. Translating gives CASSLGGRTSSYEQYF.

The rearrangement joins TRBV2 to TRBJ2-5, with TRBD1 as a possible D gene (5 bases). CDR1 is SNHLY, CDR2 FYNNEI, per germline. V was clipped by 3 bases and J by 0 bases, with 8 bases between them. The CDR3 is 14 residues long. The CDR3 loop reads CASSDGAYQETQYF. CDR3 nucleotide sequence: TGTGCCAGCAGTGATGGGGCCTACCAAGAGACCCAGTACTTC.

This clone appeared once. This chain connects TRBV6-5 to TRBJ2-7, with D uncertain. Trimming pared 2 bases from V and 1 base from J, leaving 12 bases between. From germline, CDR1 is MNHEY and CDR2 SVGAGI. The CDR3 has 15 residues. CDR3 sequence: CASSYRRLNSYEQYF. The CDR3 nucleotides read TGTGCCAGCAGTTACCGGCGGCTTAATTCCTACGAGCAGTACTTC.

This chain uses TRBV11-2 with TRBJ2-1; 13 nucleotides align to TRBD2. With 5 bases clipped from V and 7 bases from J, the junction kept 11 bases outside the gene matches. Germline V gives CDR1 SGHAT, CDR2 FQNNGV. The CDR3 has 17 amino acids. The CDR3, as DNA: TGTGCCAGCAGCCCCCCTCCGGGACTAGCGGGGAAAAATGAGCAGTTCTTC. Translated: CASSPPPGLAGKNEQFF.

As to this clone: Different DNA sequences within this sample yield the same CDR3. The J gene is TRBJ2-1, the V gene TRBV6-2 or TRBV6-3, with TRBD2 matching over 10 bases. After removal of 4 bases from V and 5 bases from J, the junction contained 2 bases not matched to a gene. This CDR3 comprises 14 residues. CDR1 is MNHEY, CDR2 SVGEGT, per germline. The CDR3 protein is CASSSSGSNNEQFF. The CDR3 region has the DNA TGTGCCAGCAGTTCTAGCGGGAGTAACAATGAGCAGTTCTTC.

This clone appeared once. J is TRBJ2-7 and V is TRBV27; D may correspond to TRBD1 or TRBD2 (6 bases each). CDR3 length: 14 amino acids. Trimming cost V 5 bases and J 6 bases, with 17 bases left between them. Per the germline V gene, CDR1 is MNHEY and CDR2 is SMNVEV (reference sequence). The DNA for the CDR3 is TGTGCCAGCAGTCCAACAGGGCCGGGGGTCGAGCAGTACTTC. Translating gives CASSPTGPGVEQYF.

This clone was counted once. The chain couples TRBV5-5 to TRBJ2-1, with D unresolved. CDR3 size: 13 residues. Germline V gene sequence: CDR1 SGHKS, CDR2 YYEKEE (reference sequence). V was cut by 1 base and J by 9 bases, with 11 bases left in between. The CDR3, as DNA: TGTGCCAGCAGCTTGTTCCCCGGAGTTGAGCAGTTCTTC. Protein: CASSLFPGVEQFF.

The chain has TRBV20-1 and TRBJ1-5; TRBD1 agrees at 7 bases. Germline V lookup: CDR1 DFQATT, CDR2 SNEGSKA (reference sequence). The J segment lost 5 bases and the V segment lost 3 bases, leaving 7 bases of the junction unmatched. This CDR3 comprises 14 residues. The DNA of the CDR3 is TGCAGTGCTAGTAACGACAGGGCGGATCAGCCCCAGCATTTT. It specifies CSASNDRADQPQHF.

The chain is built from TRBV21-1 and TRBJ2-5; the table's D call, TRBD2, was not checked against the DNA. TRBV21-1 is a documented pseudogene. The CDR3 is 15 amino acids. The chain's CDR3 is CASSDGLGGGETQYF. Here the CDR3 DNA reads TGTGCCAGCAGCGACGGATTGGGGGGAGGAGAGACCCAGTACTTC.

The rearrangement joins TRBV28 to TRBJ2-1; the D gene is possibly TRBD1 (6 bases). V was shortened by 6 bases and J by 4 bases, with 10 bases between the two germline ends. The CDR3 sequence is 13 residues long. Germline assignment: CDR1 MDHEN and CDR2 SYDVKM. The DNA for the CDR3 is TGTGCCAGCAGCGAGGACAGATACAATGAGCAGTTCTTC. The encoded protein is CASSEDRYNEQFF. The variable domain in full, completed from reference TRBV28 and TRBJ2-1, reads DVKVTQSSRYLVKRTGEKVFLECVQDMDHENMFWYRQDPGLGLRLIYFSYDVKMKEKGDIPEGYSVSREKKERFSLILESASTNQTSMYLCASSEDRYNEQFFGPGTRLTVL.

The rearrangement uses TRBV5-1 and TRBJ1-1; no firm D call. This CDR3 contains 13 residues. Germline V gives CDR1 SGHRS, CDR2 YFSETQ. Trimming stripped 2 bases from V and 0 bases from J, with 5 bases between. The chain's CDR3 is CASSFSLNTEAFF. CDR3 DNA: TGCGCCAGCAGCTTCAGTCTGAACACTGAAGCTTTCTTT.

The chain uses TRBV19 and TRBJ1-5; TRBD1 agrees at 7 bases. This CDR3 is built from 17 residues. CDR1 LNHDA and CDR2 SQIVND come from the germline V gene (reference sequence). V lost 4 bases to trimming and J lost 0 bases; unmatched junction nucleotides: 9. The CDR3 coding sequence is TGTGCCAGTAGTACGGGGACAGAAAATTATAGCAATCAGCCCCAGCATTTT. This encodes CASSTGTENYSNQPQHF.

This clone has a single count. This sequence joins TRBV28 and TRBJ1-4; the D gene is possibly TRBD1 (5 bases). CDR1 is MDHEN, CDR2 SYDVKM, per germline. The CDR3 runs to 13 residues. Trimming took off 6 bases at V and 5 bases at J, with 10 bases between the two ends. The CDR3 reads CASRSTGNEKLFF. The CDR3 DNA sequence: TGTGCCAGCAGGTCCACAGGAAATGAAAAACTGTTTTTT.